These T cell receptor beta chains were read from a single sample in a study of blood T cells in healthy people across ages. MiXCR was run by TCRdb on the 5' RACE reads, yielding one entry per CDR3 protein. The table has hundreds of thousands of distinct CDR3 sequences, roughly 44% seen once; the top ten hold 15% to 25%. The sequencing sample was made of blood. These receptors were obtained from a man between 60 and 75 years old in good health. Both conserved end residues are part of each CDR3. D genes are given only for firm matches. Not every row has a clone size; where given, it reads once, few, many or a size class.

>.|TRBJ2-1|TRBV30|.
CAWSVFGQGRNEQFF
TGTGCCTGGAGTGTATTTGGGCAGGGGCGCAATGAGCAGTTCTTC
>.|TRBJ1-6|TRBV28|.
CASSYPTRNNSPLHF
TGTGCCAGCAGTTACCCAACAAGGAATAATTCACCCCTCCACTTT
>.|TRBJ1-6|TRBV5-1|.
CASSLGRDDSPLHF
TGCGCCAGCAGCTTGGGAAGGGATGATTCACCCCTCCACTTT
>.|TRBJ2-7|TRBV14|.
CASSQRHYEQYF
TGTGCCAGCAGCCAGAGACACTACGAGCAGTACTTC
>.|TRBJ2-5|TRBV6-1|TRBD1
CASSRGQGGETQYF
TGTGCCAGCAGTAGGGGACAGGGGGGAGAGACCCAGTACTTC
>.|TRBJ2-5|TRBV7-9|.
CAIHAVGSETQYF
TGTGCCATACACGCGGTGGGCTCGGAGACCCAGTACTTC
>.|TRBJ2-6|TRBV7-2|.
CASSNSRAGANVLTF
TGTGCCAGCAGCAACAGCCGGGCTGGGGCCAACGTCCTGACTTTC
>.|TRBJ2-7|TRBV28|TRBD1
CASSFRDRVLAEQYF
TGTGCCAGCAGTTTTAGGGACAGGGTCCTTGCCGAGCAGTACTTC
>.|TRBJ2-7|TRBV20-1|.
CSPGTRTSYEQYF
TGCAGTCCCGGGACAAGGACGTCCTACGAGCAGTACTTC
>.|TRBJ2-5|TRBV5-4|TRBD2
CASSLRTGGDETQYF
TGTGCCAGCAGCTTGAGAACCGGGGGGGACGAGACCCAGTACTTC
>few|TRBJ2-7|TRBV20-1|.
CSARVGSNSYEQYF
TGCAGTGCTAGAGTGGGAAGTAACTCCTACGAGCAGTACTTC
>.|TRBJ1-1|TRBV4-3|.
CASSQDPGGRTEAFF
TGCGCCAGCAGCCAAGATCCGGGAGGAAGGACTGAAGCTTTCTTT
>.|TRBJ1-2|TRBV6-6|.
CASSPNQGNGYTF
TGTGCCAGCAGCCCCAATCAGGGGAATGGCTACACCTTC
>.|TRBJ2-3|TRBV29-1|TRBD2
CSVEPLAGGQDTDTQYF
TGCAGCGTTGAACCCCTAGCGGGGGGACAGGACACAGATACGCAGTATTTT
>few|TRBJ2-1|TRBV12-3/TRBV12-4|TRBD2
CASSLSAGGPGSYNEQFF
TGTGCCAGCAGTTTAAGCGCGGGGGGGCCGGGCTCCTACAATGAGCAGTTCTTC
>once|TRBJ2-1|TRBV7-9|.
CASSLRWAGEFSYEQFF
TGTGCCAGCAGCTTAAGGTGGGCAGGGGAATTCTCCTACGAGCAGTTCTTC
>.|TRBJ1-4|TRBV10-3|.
CASGRDIEEKLFF
TGTGCCTCTGGGAGGGACATAGAGGAAAAACTGTTTTTT
>.|TRBJ2-2|TRBV7-2|TRBD1
CASRGPGPTGELFF
TGTGCCTCGAGGGGGCCAGGGCCCACCGGGGAGCTGTTTTTT
>.|TRBJ1-5|TRBV6-2/TRBV6-3|.
CATQSGQGPYQPQHF
TGTGCCACCCAAAGCGGCCAGGGACCTTATCAGCCCCAGCATTTT
>few|TRBJ2-1|TRBV29-1|.
CSVPPGYQFNEQFF
TGCAGCGTGCCTCCGGGATATCAATTTAATGAGCAGTTCTTC
>few|TRBJ1-1|TRBV25-1|TRBD1
CASMGQGGFTEAFF
TGTGCCAGCATGGGACAGGGAGGGTTCACTGAAGCTTTCTTT
>few|TRBJ1-4|TRBV12-3/TRBV12-4|.
CASSYGQKVNEKLFF
TGTGCCAGCAGCTATGGACAGAAGGTTAATGAAAAACTGTTTTTT
>.|TRBJ2-7|TRBV2|.
CASTREGGSYEQYF
TGTGCCAGCACCCGGGAAGGAGGGTCCTACGAGCAGTACTTC
>.|TRBJ1-2|TRBV25-1|.
CASSPYKGDKSYGYTF
TGTGCCAGCAGTCCTTATAAGGGGGATAAGAGCTATGGCTACACCTTC
>.|TRBJ2-3|TRBV6-6|TRBD2
CASSPGRGSFTDTQYF
TGTGCCAGCAGCCCGGGGCGGGGGAGCTTCACAGATACGCAGTATTTT
>.|TRBJ1-2|TRBV29-1|.
CSVGTGSGTFGYTF
TGCAGCGTTGGGACTGGGTCCGGGACATTTGGCTACACCTTC
>.|TRBJ2-7|TRBV12-3/TRBV12-4|TRBD1
CASRNRDREPYEQYF
TGTGCCAGCAGAAACCGGGACAGGGAGCCCTACGAGCAGTACTTC
>.|TRBJ2-7|TRBV29-1|TRBD2
CSVVFWGASGDYEQYF
TGCAGCGTTGTTTTTTGGGGGGCTAGCGGGGACTACGAGCAGTACTTC
>.|TRBJ2-6|TRBV4-3|TRBD1
CASSSGTAVAEANVLTF
TGCGCCAGCAGCTCCGGGACAGCTGTGGCTGAGGCCAACGTCCTGACTTTC
>.|TRBJ2-1|TRBV20-1|.
CSAKGSSSGLVNEQFF
TGCAGTGCTAAAGGATCAAGTTCGGGGCTAGTTAATGAGCAGTTCTTC
>.|TRBJ2-3|TRBV6-5|TRBD2
CASQWGGSTDTQYF
TGTGCCAGCCAGTGGGGGGGGAGCACAGATACGCAGTATTTT
>.|TRBJ2-5|TRBV5-6|TRBD2
CASGDQLAGGQETQYF
TGTGCCAGCGGCGACCAACTAGCGGGGGGCCAAGAGACCCAGTACTTC
>.|TRBJ2-7|TRBV14|.
CASRPRITETDYEQYF
TGTGCCAGCAGACCCAGAATCACCGAGACAGACTACGAGCAGTACTTC
>.|TRBJ2-1|TRBV12-3/TRBV12-4|.
CASSWAPGITYYNEQFF
TGTGCCAGCAGTTGGGCCCCCGGGATAACCTACTACAATGAGCAGTTCTTC
>few|TRBJ1-2|TRBV30|TRBD1
CAWSVGTGYYGYTF
TGTGCCTGGAGTGTAGGGACAGGGTACTATGGCTACACCTTC
>.|TRBJ2-7|TRBV6-5|.
CASSRDDYEQYF
TGTGCCAGCAGTAGAGACGACTACGAGCAGTACTTC
>.|TRBJ2-2|TRBV5-6|TRBD2
CASSLSGRNTGELFF
TGTGCCAGCAGCTTAAGCGGGAGGAACACCGGGGAGCTGTTTTTT
>.|TRBJ2-5|TRBV18|TRBD1
CASSPGTEYQETQYF
TGTGCCAGCTCACCAGGGACAGAGTACCAAGAGACCCAGTACTTC
>.|TRBJ2-7|TRBV18|TRBD1
CAGSPLQGLYEQYF
TGTGCCGGCTCACCACTACAGGGGCTGTACGAGCAGTACTTC
>few|TRBJ1-1|TRBV7-9|.
CASSSRGDGVAEAFF
TGTGCCAGCAGCTCTCGGGGCGATGGGGTGGCTGAAGCTTTCTTT
>.|TRBJ2-3|TRBV20-1|TRBD2
CSARRTSGGRDTQYF
TGCAGTGCTAGGAGGACTAGCGGGGGGAGAGATACGCAGTATTTT
>.|TRBJ1-1|TRBV20-1|TRBD1
CSARGDGTGGARRTEAFF
TGCAGTGCTAGAGGGGATGGGACAGGGGGCGCGAGGCGGACTGAAGCTTTCTTT
>few|TRBJ2-7|TRBV7-8|.
CASSSDKGRTYEQYF
TGTGCCAGCAGCTCAGACAAGGGCAGAACCTACGAGCAGTACTTC
>.|TRBJ2-7|TRBV20-1|.
CSAQGLSLHEQYF
TGCAGTGCTCAGGGCCTGAGCCTTCACGAGCAGTACTTC
>.|TRBJ1-2|TRBV6-2/TRBV6-3|.
CASSYRGLDGYTF
TGTGCCAGCAGTTACCGGGGACTAGATGGCTACACCTTC
>many|TRBJ2-1|TRBV29-1|.
CSVLASVSYNEQFF
TGCAGCGTTTTAGCCAGTGTATCCTACAATGAGCAGTTCTTC
>.|TRBJ2-5|TRBV20-1|.
CSAPSLGETQYF
TGCAGTGCTCCCTCCCTCGGGGAGACCCAGTACTTC
>.|TRBJ2-3|TRBV5-1|TRBD2
CASRSGTSTDTQYF
TGCGCCAGCAGAAGCGGGACTAGCACAGATACGCAGTATTTT
>many|TRBJ2-6|TRBV12-3/TRBV12-4|.
CASSFRGAGANVLTF
TGTGCCAGCAGTTTCAGGGGCGCGGGGGCCAACGTCCTGACTTTC
>many|TRBJ2-1|TRBV5-1|.
CASSLRGGDNEQFF
TGTGCCAGCAGTTTAAGGGGGGGGGACAATGAGCAGTTCTTC
>few|TRBJ2-7|TRBV6-5|.
CASSPRRGPYEQYF
TGTGCCAGCAGCCCACGAAGGGGACCCTACGAGCAGTACTTC
>.|TRBJ1-5|TRBV27|.
CASSHVGSNQPQHF
TGTGCCAGCAGTCACGTGGGGAGCAATCAGCCCCAGCATTTT
>.|TRBJ1-2|TRBV20-1|.
CSARDLLSGSGYTF
TGCAGTGCTAGAGATCTCTTGTCAGGGTCTGGCTACACCTTC